Each of the 23 T cell receptor beta chains below was sequenced from the same sample in a study of vaccination effects on CD4 cells after COVID-19. These TCRs are of unknown antigen specificity. Pools of viral peptides were used by the ViraFEST assay to expand antigen-specific CD4+ T cells ahead of sequencing. CD4+ T cell isolation took place after 10 days of culture. Vaccinated participants had no history of SARS-CoV-2 infection and tested negative for nucleocapsid antibodies. Some clones are missing from TCRdb's copy, which holds only in-frame ones; the method was immunoSEQ multiplex PCR. The table records some 52,000 clones, approximately 75% of them present only once. The sample here was CD4+ T cells from PBMCs cultured with HCoV-OC43 spike peptides, taken before COVID-19 vaccination. Subset defined: HCoV-OC43 spike overlapping peptide pool stimulation. These TCRs come from a human donor who received a COVID-19 vaccine.

This clone was seen just once. V is TRBV9 and J is TRBJ1-5; the D is unclear. Germline CDR1 reads SGDLS; CDR2 reads YYNGEE. CDR3 length: 15 amino acids. Trimming left V 4 bases short and J 2 bases short, with 13 bases between. The CDR3: CASSPLEGGNQPQHF. The CDR3 DNA reads as TGTGCCAGCAGCCCGCTGGAGGGCGGCAATCAGCCCCAGCATTTT. The variable domain in full, with the rest retrieved from reference TRBV9 and TRBJ1-5, is DSGVTQTPKHLITATGQRVTLRCSPRSGDLSVYWYQQSLDQGLQFLIQYYNGEERAKGNILERFSAQQFPDLHSELNLSSLELGDSALYFCASSPLEGGNQPQHFGDGTRLSIL.

The chain carries TRBV18 and TRBJ1-1; maybe TRBD1 (5 bases). The germline V gene encodes CDR1 KGHSH and CDR2 LQKENI. CDR3 length: 13 residues. Trimming stripped 5 bases from V and 6 bases from J, with 13 bases between. The CDR3 region has the DNA TGTGCCAGCTCAGAGTGGAGGGACCCTGAAGCTTTCTTT. Protein: CASSEWRDPEAFF.

The V and J genes are TRBV3-1 (or the pseudogene TRBV3-2) and TRBJ1-4; D is unresolved. V gave up 4 bases and J gave up 0 bases, with 6 bases separating them. Per germline, CDR1 LGHDT and CDR2 YNNKEL (reference sequence). The CDR3 has 14 amino acids. The CDR3 DNA reads TGTGCCAGCAGCCTTTATTCAACTAATGAAAAACTGTTTTTT. Translated, it gives CASSLYSTNEKLFF.

The chain employs TRBV12-3 or TRBV12-4 and TRBJ2-5; TRBD1 might be the D (6 bases). The CDR3 is made up of 13 amino acids. Trimming took 6 bases from V and 5 from J, leaving 13 bases between them. CDR3 protein: CASSLTGGETQYF. The CDR3, as DNA: TGTGCCAGCAGCTTGACAGGTGGGGAGACCCAGTACTTC.

V and J are TRBV6-5 and TRBJ2-1; weak D call: TRBD1 (8 bases). Trimming cost V 6 bases and J 8 bases, with 17 bases left between them. The CDR3 consists of 14 residues. The germline V gene has CDR1 MNHEY and CDR2 SVGAGI. The DNA of the CDR3 is TGTGCCAGCAGGGGAGGGCAGGGGGCCTATGAGCAGTTCTTC. This codes for CASRGGQGAYEQFF.

The chain couples TRBV18 to TRBJ2-5, with a tentative D call TRBD2 (5 bases). This CDR3 has 19 residues. V was pared by 1 base and J by 5 bases, with 26 bases between. CDR1 KGHSH and CDR2 LQKENI come from the germline V gene. This chain's CDR3 is CASSPQSRSPRAQTETQYF. CDR3 nucleotides: TGTGCCAGCTCACCACAGTCCCGTAGCCCGCGGGCTCAAACCGAGACCCAGTACTTC.

The chain is built from TRBV5-6 and TRBJ2-6; D gene ambiguous. The CDR3 loop spans 15 amino acids. The V end was cut by 0 bases, the J end by 1 base, with 5 bases between. Germline V CDR1 and CDR2: SGHDT, YYEEEE. The chain's CDR3 is CASSLDWSGANVLTF. For the CDR3, the DNA is TGTGCCAGCAGCTTGGATTGGTCTGGGGCCAACGTCCTGACTTTC.

In its sample, this clone was seen a few times. This chain connects TRBV5-1 to TRBJ2-2; 9 nucleotides match TRBD2. V trimming: 3 bases; J trimming: 5 bases; junction bases outside the gene matches: 5. CDR3 length: 15 residues. CDR1 SGHRS and CDR2 YFSETQ come from the germline V gene. The CDR3 DNA reads as TGCGCCAGCAGCTCCATAGCGGGGGATACCGGGGAGCTGTTTTTT. This translates into CASSSIAGDTGELFF. The full variable domain, with the rest looked up from reference TRBV5-1 and TRBJ2-2, is KAGVTQTPRYLIKTRGQQVTLSCSPISGHRSVSWYQQTPGQGLQFLFEYFSETQRNKGNFPGRFSGRQFSNSRSEMNVSTLELGDSALYLCASSSIAGDTGELFFGEGSRLTVL.

V gene TRBV5-8 combines with J gene TRBJ2-7; D is perhaps TRBD1 (6 bases). Deletions cut 0 bases from V and 6 bases from J, with 13 bases between. Germline assignment: CDR1 SGHTS and CDR2 YDEGEE. This CDR3 comprises 14 residues. The CDR3, as DNA: TGTGCCAGCAGCTTGGGGATGGGACACGGCGAGCAGTACGTC. Its protein product is CASSLGMGHGEQYV.

This clone occurred a few times. The V call is TRBV6-5, the J call TRBJ2-7, with D perhaps matching TRBD1 (6 bases). This CDR3 has 14 amino acids. V was clipped by 6 bases and J by 0 bases, with 12 bases between them. Germline assignment: CDR1 MNHEY and CDR2 SVGAGI. Written as DNA, the CDR3 is TGTGCCAGCAGGAGGACAGAACCCTCCTACGAGCAGTACGTC. Protein sequence: CASRRTEPSYEQYV.

The chain has TRBV5-8 and TRBJ2-3; 7 bases are a match to TRBD2. This CDR3 comprises 20 residues. With 7 bases clipped from V and 0 bases from J, the junction kept 23 bases outside the gene matches. Germline values: CDR1 SGHTS, CDR2 YDEGEE. The CDR3 sequence: CASPKGWSRAGEQSTDTQYF. In DNA form, the CDR3 reads TGTGCCAGCCCTAAAGGGTGGTCCCGGGCGGGGGAGCAGAGCACAGATACGCAGTATTTT.

This chain uses TRBV19 with TRBJ2-1; D may match TRBD1 or TRBD2 (5 bases each). Germline assignment: CDR1 LNHDA and CDR2 SQIVND (reference sequence). This CDR3 has 15 amino acids. V dropped 6 bases and J dropped 0 bases, with 12 bases sitting between them. The CDR3: CASRVGPGSYNEQFF. CDR3 sequence (DNA): TGTGCCAGTAGGGTGGGACCAGGCTCCTACAATGAGCAGTTCTTC.

V is TRBV5-5 and J is TRBJ1-1; D gene uncertain. CDR1 is SGHKS, CDR2 YYEKEE, per germline (reference sequence). V was pared by 0 bases and J by 1 base, with 10 bases between. The CDR3 loop spans 15 amino acids. CDR3 bases: TGTGCCAGCAGCTTGGGCCTGGTTGGGAACACTGAAGCTTTCTTT. This encodes CASSLGLVGNTEAFF.

This clone was observed once. The V gene is TRBV7-2, the J gene TRBJ1-2, with a possible D match to TRBD1 (6 bases). CDR3 length equals 15 residues. Per germline, CDR1 SGHTA and CDR2 FQGNSA. V was cut by 1 base and J by 2 bases, with 11 bases left in between. In nucleotides, the CDR3 is TGTGCCAGCAGCTTAGAGGGACAAGGGAACTATGGCTACACCTTC. Translation: CASSLEGQGNYGYTF.

The table lists this clone with a count of one. The chain is built from TRBV24-1 and TRBJ1-5; no definite D call. In germline, CDR1 is KGHDR, CDR2 SFDVKD. The V end was cut by 4 bases, the J end by 7 bases, with 16 bases between. CDR3 length equals 15 residues. This CDR3 reads CATSDPRSPHQPQHF. DNA for the CDR3: TGTGCCACCAGTGACCCCCGATCACCCCACCAGCCCCAGCATTTT.

The gene calls are TRBV7-9 and TRBJ1-2; D is possibly TRBD1 (5 bases). Per germline, CDR1 SEHNR and CDR2 FQNEAQ (reference sequence). V lost 4 bases and J 6 bases, leaving 21 bases between the germline ends. CDR3 length: 16 residues. CDR3 sequence reads: CASSSHFLVGTHGYTF. CDR3 nucleotide sequence: TGTGCCAGCAGCTCCCACTTCTTAGTAGGGACCCATGGCTACACCTTC. Together with reference TRBV7-9 and TRBJ1-2, the CDR3 gives the full variable domain: DTGVSQNPRHKITKRGQNVTFRCDPISEHNRLYWYRQTLGQGPEFLTYFQNEAQLEKSRLLSDRFSAERPKGSFSTLEIQRTEQGDSAMYLCASSSHFLVGTHGYTFGSGTRLTVV.

The rearrangement links TRBV5-1 to TRBJ1-1, with D possibly matching TRBD1 (5 bases). Germline V gives CDR1 SGHRS, CDR2 YFSETQ. The CDR3 consists of 14 residues. Trimming removed 3 bases from V and 5 bases from J, with 14 bases in between. The CDR3: CASSSGSVGTEAFF. The CDR3 bases are TGCGCCAGCAGCTCAGGGTCGGTAGGGACTGAAGCTTTCTTT.

This clone was observed once. The chain recombines TRBV27 with TRBJ1-4, with TRBD1 identical over 9 bases. The V gene's germline CDR1 is MNHEY and CDR2 SMNVEV (reference sequence). The CDR3 covers 16 residues. The V segment lost 5 bases and the J segment 8 bases; nucleotides outside the gene matches: 12. The CDR3 DNA reads as TGTGCCAGCAGTATACGGTTGACAGGGGGGCGGGAAAAACTGTTTTTT. It yields the protein CASSIRLTGGREKLFF.

The chain recombines TRBV18 with TRBJ1-5; D is unclear. This CDR3 region has 14 residues. Trimming cost V 0 bases and J 1 base, with 4 bases left between them. Germline lookup yields CDR1 KGHSH and CDR2 LQKENI. The CDR3 protein is CASSPPSSNQPQHF. The CDR3 DNA is TGTGCCAGCTCACCACCGAGCAGCAATCAGCCCCAGCATTTT.

This clone was recorded only once. V and J are TRBV5-6 and TRBJ1-6, with D unresolved. The CDR3 sequence is 15 residues long. V lost 2 bases and J 9 bases, leaving 15 bases between the germline ends. Germline V gives CDR1 SGHDT, CDR2 YYEEEE. CDR3 residues: CASSFRPEFSSPLHF. In DNA form, the CDR3 reads TGTGCCAGCAGCTTTCGTCCGGAGTTCAGTTCACCCCTCCACTTT.

In this sample, this clone turned up a few times. The chain links TRBV28 to TRBJ2-5; TRBD1 aligns across 10 bases. The CDR3 is made up of 16 amino acids. The V segment lost 6 bases and the J segment 6 bases; nucleotides outside the gene matches: 13. CDR1 is MDHEN, CDR2 SYDVKM, per germline. The CDR3 loop reads CASRPTGTGVSQTQYF. The CDR3 nucleotides are TGTGCCAGCAGGCCTACTGGGACAGGGGTCAGTCAGACCCAGTACTTC.

V gene TRBV5-1 combines with J gene TRBJ2-3; no reliable D call. CDR1 SGHRS and CDR2 YFSETQ come from the germline V gene. CDR3 size: 14 residues. V lost 6 bases to trimming and J lost 2 bases, with 13 bases between them. This CDR3 reads CASTWAPSTDTQYF. CDR3 in DNA: TGCGCCAGCACTTGGGCCCCTTCCACAGATACGCAGTATTTT.

This clone has a single count. The DNA of the CDR3 is TGTGCCAGCAGCCGCCTAGCGGGGGTTTACGAGCAGTACGTC. This translates into CASSRLAGVYEQYV. The chain is built from TRBV6-5 and TRBJ2-7; 10 bases are a match to TRBD2. Germline V gene sequence: CDR1 MNHEY, CDR2 SVGAGI. V was pared by 6 bases and J by 4 bases, with 6 bases of the junction left unmatched. This CDR3 contains 14 residues.